These 12 T cell receptor beta chains came from one sample sequenced in a study of T cell responses to AZD1222 COVID-19 vaccine. Assay used: immunoSEQ multiplex PCR; TCRdb lists only in-frame clones, some missing. The profile shows 150,000 to 180,000 clones, 86% of them singletons. Sequenced here: peripheral blood, sampled on day 0 of MenACWY control vaccination. The receptors here all came from an adult in good health.

The chain recombines TRBV6-2 or TRBV6-3 with TRBJ2-6; D ambiguous. V lost 6 bases, J lost 2 bases, and 11 bases lay in between. The CDR3 covers 15 residues. Germline CDR1 and CDR2: MNHEY and SVGEGT. CDR3: CASSLWPTGANVLTF. The CDR3 DNA follows: TGTGCCAGCAGCCTTTGGCCAACTGGGGCCAACGTCCTGACTTTC.

V is TRBV11-2 and J is TRBJ1-5; weak D call: TRBD1 (6 bases). The V gene's germline CDR1 is SGHAT and CDR2 FQNNGV. The CDR3 extends over 14 amino acids. Trimming took off 9 bases at V and 6 bases at J, with 18 bases between the two ends. Here the CDR3 DNA reads TGTGCCAGGGGCTCAACCGGGACAACTCAGCCCCAGCATTTT. Translated: CARGSTGTTQPQHF.

The V and J genes are TRBV12-5 and TRBJ1-1; D gene unclear. CDR3 length equals 13 residues. V dropped 5 bases and J dropped 4 bases, with 11 bases sitting between them. CDR1 and CDR2 (germline): LGHNT, FRNRAP. The CDR3 is CASGHDHSTEAFF. Written as DNA, the CDR3 is TGTGCTAGTGGTCACGACCATTCCACTGAAGCTTTCTTT. The whole variable domain, remainder taken from reference TRBV12-5 and TRBJ1-1, is DARVTQTPRHKVTEMGQEVTMRCQPILGHNTVFWYRQTMMQGLELLAYFRNRAPLDDSGMPKDRFSAEMPDATLATLKIQPSEPRDSAVYFCASGHDHSTEAFFGQGTRLTVV.

The genes are TRBV19 and TRBJ1-5; 10 bases are a match to TRBD1. Germline CDR1 reads LNHDA; CDR2 reads SQIVND (reference sequence). This CDR3 has 14 residues. The V and J ends lost 10 bases and 9 bases, in that order; junction bases with no gene match: 12. The chain's CDR3 is CATQAGQGPLPQHF. The CDR3 nucleotides read TGTGCCACCCAGGCGGGACAGGGGCCCCTGCCCCAGCATTTT.

This chain connects TRBV10-3 to TRBJ1-6, with 9 bases aligning to TRBD1. Looked up from germline, CDR1 is ENHRY and CDR2 is SYGVKD. The J segment lost 6 bases and the V segment lost 6 bases, leaving 3 bases of the junction unmatched. This CDR3 region has 14 residues. CDR3 sequence: CAIRGQGFNSPLHF. The CDR3 bases are TGTGCCATCAGAGGACAGGGGTTTAATTCACCCCTCCACTTT.

The chain is built from TRBV11-2 and TRBJ1-2; D ambiguous. CDR1 and CDR2 from the germline V gene are SGHAT and FQNNGV. V gave up 6 bases and J gave up 4 bases, with 21 bases separating them. The CDR3 contains 16 residues. The CDR3 reads CASRNIVSQGLYGYTF. The CDR3 coding sequence is TGTGCCAGCAGAAATATTGTGTCACAAGGACTCTATGGCTACACCTTC.

This chain connects TRBV5-1 to TRBJ2-1; 7 nucleotides align to TRBD2. Germline-derived CDR1 and CDR2 are SGHRS and YFSETQ. CDR3 size: 15 residues. With 2 bases clipped from V and 2 bases from J, the junction kept 4 bases outside the gene matches. In DNA form, the CDR3 reads TGCGCCAGCAGCTTTGCGGGAGCGCCCTACAATGAGCAGTTCTTC. It yields the protein CASSFAGAPYNEQFF.

The rearrangement uses TRBV3-1 (or the pseudogene TRBV3-2) and TRBJ1-2; 8 nucleotides agree with TRBD1. The germline V gene has CDR1 LGHDT and CDR2 YNNKEL (reference sequence). The V gene end was trimmed by 4 bases and the J gene end by 7 bases; junction bases not matched to a gene: 17. This CDR3 has 17 residues. DNA of the CDR3: TGTGCCAGCAGCCCATTGCGGACAGGGTCGCTTAGTCGTGGCTACACCTTC. It translates to CASSPLRTGSLSRGYTF.

This rearrangement joins TRBV3-1 (or the pseudogene TRBV3-2) to TRBJ2-1; D is uncertain. The V end lost 0 bases, the J end lost 12 bases, and 12 bases lay between the germline ends. The germline V gene has CDR1 LGHDT and CDR2 YNNKEL (reference sequence). The CDR3 has 13 residues. The CDR3 is CASSQDLTTGQFF. DNA for the CDR3: TGTGCCAGCAGCCAAGATCTGACGACCGGGCAGTTCTTC.

Written as DNA, the CDR3 is TGTGCCAGCAGTTACTCCCCCTTAACAGGGGTGAGAAATGGCTACACCTTC. This translates into CASSYSPLTGVRNGYTF. The chain uses TRBV6-2 or TRBV6-3 and TRBJ1-2; 7 nucleotides agree with TRBD1. CDR1 is MNHEY, CDR2 SVGEGT, per germline. The V and J ends lost 0 bases and 6 bases, in that order; junction bases with no gene match: 13. This CDR3 region has 17 residues.

This chain joins TRBV6-2 or TRBV6-3 and TRBJ2-5, with 12 bases that match TRBD2. The germline V gene has CDR1 MNHEY and CDR2 SVGEGT. CDR3 length: 18 amino acids. The junction had 15 bases not matched to a gene; V was cut back by 5 bases and J by 5 bases. The CDR3 DNA reads as TGTGCCAGCAGTATCCGACTAGCGGGAGAGGGGGTAGGGGAGACCCAGTACTTC. The encoded protein is CASSIRLAGEGVGETQYF.

The chain links TRBV11-3 to TRBJ2-5; unclear D gene. Germline V gene lookup returns CDR1 SGHNT and CDR2 YENEEA. The CDR3 has 11 amino acids. Trimming shortened V by 4 bases and J by 3 bases, and 3 bases separated the two germline ends. CDR3 sequence: CASSSKETQYF. For the CDR3, the DNA is TGTGCCAGCAGCTCTAAAGAGACCCAGTACTTC.